This is a list of T cell receptor beta chains from one sample in a study of T cell responses to AZD1222 COVID-19 vaccine. Libraries were prepared by immunoSEQ multiplex PCR; TCRdb keeps only in-frame clonotypes and omits some of them. The data contain about 56,000 clones, around 88% of them seen just once; the ten biggest clones take up approximately 15%. The sequenced sample was peripheral blood, obtained on day 0 of AZD1222 vaccination. Receptors originate from an adult in good health. Each CDR3 is given with its conserved first and last residue. A D gene is named only where the DNA matches it firmly. Rows give clone size only sometimes, using once, few, many, or a class for an expanded clone.

clone_size	d_call	v_call	j_call	cdr3_nt	cdr3_aa
.	.	TRBV19	TRBJ1-2	TGTGCCAGTAGTATAGTGATCGGGGCCTATGGCTACACCTTC	CASSIVIGAYGYTF
.	.	TRBV7-9	TRBJ1-3	TGTGCCAGCAGCCACATTCTTGGGGCGACCACCTCTCTTGGAAACACCATATATTTT	CASSHILGATTSLGNTIYF
.	.	TRBV5-4	TRBJ2-1	TGTGCCAGCAGGTCGGTGTCAAATATCAATGAGCAGTTCTTC	CASRSVSNINEQFF
.	TRBD2	TRBV6-5	TRBJ2-7	TGTGCCAGCACCGTGACTAGCGGGATTGTATCGGAGCAGTACTTC	CASTVTSGIVSEQYF
.	TRBD1	TRBV11-2	TRBJ1-3	TGTGCCAGCAGCCACGACAGGGGGATCTCTGGAAACACCATATATTTT	CASSHDRGISGNTIYF
.	TRBD2	TRBV5-4	TRBJ2-3	TGTGCCAGCAGCGCACGGACTAGCGGGAGGGCAGATACGCAGTATTTT	CASSARTSGRADTQYF
once	TRBD1	TRBV6-5	TRBJ2-7	TGTGCCAGCAGTAGACAGGGGACTTCCTACGAGCAGTACTTC	CASSRQGTSYEQYF
once	TRBD1	TRBV10-3	TRBJ2-1	TGTGCCATCAGTGGTGGGGACAGTACAAATGAGCAGTTCTTC	CAISGGDSTNEQFF
.	.	TRBV7-6	TRBJ1-6	TGTGCCAGCAGCCAGGGGCCCTCCTATTCACCCCTCCACTTT	CASSQGPSYSPLHF
once	.	TRBV27	TRBJ1-1	TGTGCCAGCAGTCCGACAGTCATGAACACTGAAGCTTTCTTT	CASSPTVMNTEAFF
.	.	TRBV6-5	TRBJ2-7	TGTGCCAGCAGTTACACGGGGGAATACGAGCAGTACTTC	CASSYTGEYEQYF
.	.	TRBV5-6	TRBJ2-1	TGTGCCAGCAGCTTGGACCTAGGGGGTTCCTACAATGAGCAGTTCTTC	CASSLDLGGSYNEQFF
once	.	TRBV10-3	TRBJ2-1	TGTGCCATCAGTGCCTTTCGGATGGACTACAATGAGCAGTTCTTC	CAISAFRMDYNEQFF
once	.	TRBV4-2	TRBJ2-1	TGTGCCAGCAGCCCGACAGGCGCAGGGAATGAGCAGTTCTTC	CASSPTGAGNEQFF
.	.	TRBV28	TRBJ1-5	TGTGCCAGCAGTTTAGGGGGGAACCGAAATCAGCCCCAGCATTTT	CASSLGGNRNQPQHF
.	TRBD1	TRBV27	TRBJ2-7	TGTGCCAGCAGTTTCGATTGGGACAGTCGCTCCTACGAGCAGTACTTC	CASSFDWDSRSYEQYF
.	.	TRBV18	TRBJ1-2	TGTGCCAGCTCACGGGACACGAGGAATGGCTACACCTTC	CASSRDTRNGYTF
once	TRBD2	TRBV18	TRBJ2-1	TGTGCCAGCTCACCATTCCAGCGGGAGCCCTATGAGCAGTTCTTC	CASSPFQREPYEQFF
once	TRBD2	TRBV7-8	TRBJ2-1	TGTGCCAGCAGCGCTAGCGGGAAGGGTTACAATGAGCAGTTCTTC	CASSASGKGYNEQFF
.	.	TRBV5-4	TRBJ2-5	TGTGCCAGCAGTTCGGCACGGGTCCAAGAGACCCAGTACTTC	CASSSARVQETQYF
few	.	TRBV24-1	TRBJ1-2	TGTGCCACCAGTGATTTGACTAGCTATGGCTACACCTTC	CATSDLTSYGYTF
medium-sized	.	TRBV4-3	TRBJ1-5	TGCGCCAGCAGTCCCCTTCGTTGGGGGGCGAGTATGGAGCCCCAGCATTTT	CASSPLRWGASMEPQHF
.	.	TRBV9	TRBJ2-5	TGTGCCAGCAGCGTAGGTTTCGGTCCCGCCCATGGGGAGACCCAGTACTTC	CASSVGFGPAHGETQYF
.	TRBD1	TRBV7-2	TRBJ2-3	TGTGCCAGCAGCATCGGCAGGACAGGGGAGCCAGATACGCAGTATTTT	CASSIGRTGEPDTQYF
once	.	TRBV18	TRBJ2-1	TGTGCCAGCTCACCGGGGTCAGGGAATGAGCAGTTCTTC	CASSPGSGNEQFF
.	TRBD2	TRBV20-1	TRBJ2-1	TGCAGTGCTAGTAACACTTTAACTAGCGGGATCTCCTACAATGAGCAGTTCTTC	CSASNTLTSGISYNEQFF
.	.	TRBV5-1	TRBJ2-3	TGCGCCAGCAGCTTGGACGCTAGCACAGATACGCAGTATTTT	CASSLDASTDTQYF
.	TRBD1	TRBV2	TRBJ2-2	TGTGCCAGCAGTTCGTACCGGACAGGAATCACCGGGGAGCTGTTTTTT	CASSSYRTGITGELFF
.	TRBD1	TRBV5-4	TRBJ2-7	TGTGCCAGCAGCTCCCCGGACAGGGCGGCGTACTTC	CASSSPDRAAYF
once	.	TRBV30	TRBJ2-1	TGTGCCTGGATGGGCAGAGTTCACGAGCAGTTCTTC	CAWMGRVHEQFF
.	TRBD1	TRBV9	TRBJ2-5	TGTGCCAGCAGCGTGGCTCCGGGACAGGGATTCGGAGAGACCCAGTACTTC	CASSVAPGQGFGETQYF
.	.	TRBV10-1	TRBJ1-2	TGCGCCAGGGGGATGGCCTTCGGAGTCTATGGCTACACCTTC	CARGMAFGVYGYTF
.	TRBD1	TRBV14	TRBJ1-2	TGTGCCAGCAGCCAAGGACCGACAGGGTCTGGCTATGGCTACACCTTC	CASSQGPTGSGYGYTF
.	.	TRBV6-5	TRBJ1-1	TGTGCCAGCAGTTACTCGGCCAGGGCGAACACTGAAGCTTTCTTT	CASSYSARANTEAFF
.	TRBD1	TRBV15	TRBJ2-3	TGTGCCACCAGACAAGGACAGGGGGTGGTAGCGGAGAATACGCAGTATTTT	CATRQGQGVVAENTQYF
.	TRBD1	TRBV5-5	TRBJ1-2	TGTGCCAGCAGCTTGGCCGTTGGACAGGGAGGCTACTATGGCTACACCTTC	CASSLAVGQGGYYGYTF
.	TRBD2	TRBV4-1	TRBJ2-1	TGCGCCAGCAGCCAGGCTAGCGGGCCTGACAATGAGCAGTTCTTC	CASSQASGPDNEQFF
.	.	TRBV24-1	TRBJ1-5	TGTGCCACCAGTGATATCAAGTCCCGTGACAAGGATTACAATCAGCCCCAGCATTTT	CATSDIKSRDKDYNQPQHF